This T cell receptor (beta chain) is from a study of a mutant IDH1 vaccine in newly diagnosed glioma. Study-level background: Vaccine dosing followed radiotherapy by 4-6 weeks, or accompanied temozolomide cycles. Treated patients comprised 62.5% males and approximately 38% females, mean age 40.4 years. Regarding the study as a whole: No link was apparently found between pseudoprogression and changes in top peripheral T cell clonotypes.

Per the germline V gene, CDR1 is ENHRY and CDR2 is SYGVKD. With 8 bases removed from V and 6 bases from J, the gap between germline ends came to 19 bases. The CDR3 covers 15 residues. As for this clone: No antigen is known for it.

Noted time point: week 35, safety follow-up. Each vaccine dose was 300 ug of mutant IDH1 20-mer peptide, with topical imiquimod. Method: immunoSEQ multiplex PCR; TCRdb's copy keeps in-frame clones and lacks some. The table lists fewer than 70,000 clones, more than 85% of them singletons. Sequencing used PBMCs, obtained from a glioma patient whose treatment included an IDH1 peptide vaccine. This TCR came from a man aged 25-40 years with glioma. This chain connects TRBV10-3 to TRBJ2-2, with D possibly being TRBD2 (7 bases). As DNA, the CDR3 is TGTGCCATCGGCCCTGGGGGGGGCGTAGCCGGGGAGCTGTTTTTT. The encoded protein is CAIGPGGGVAGELFF.